A single sample gave rise to the 24 T cell receptor beta chains below, sequenced in a study of blood T cells in healthy people across ages. The use of a sample-barcoded 5' primer and a J-beta primer mix characterized a second PCR of roughly 7 to 12 cycles. TCRdb itself ran the 5' RACE reads through MiXCR, one entry per CDR3 protein. The table includes 800,000 to 1,000,000 distinct CDR3 sequences, around 46% detected once. The specimen was blood. The receptors were gathered from a man aged 30-40 years in good health.

This clonotype was found once. This chain links TRBV12-3 or TRBV12-4 with TRBJ2-3, with TRBD2 matching 7 bases. The CDR3 runs to 16 residues. With 3 bases clipped from V and 4 bases from J, the junction kept 10 bases outside the gene matches. CDR3 amino acids: CASSFGSGNSPDTQYF. CDR3 DNA: TGTGCCAGCAGTTTCGGAAGCGGGAATAGTCCAGATACGCAGTATTTT.

This clonotype was seen only a few times. A read error may account for a junction end that differs from germline. The V and J genes are TRBV2 and TRBJ2-7; 11 bases line up with TRBD1. The CDR3 has 15 amino acids. Germline V gene data show CDR1 as SNHLY and CDR2 as FYNNEI. The CDR3: CASSQGQGASFEQYF. The CDR3 DNA reads as TGTGCCAGCAGCCAAGGACAGGGGGCTTCCTTCGAGCAGTACTTC.

About this clonotype: Just one base apart from a much larger clone, this may be a read error. This chain links TRBV5-1 with TRBJ2-5; 7 bases are shared with TRBD2. The J call is uncertain, as TRBJ2-7 better fits the DNA end. CDR3 length: 15 residues. CDR1 SGHRS and CDR2 YFSETQ come from the germline V gene. The CDR3 region has the DNA TGCGCCAGCAGCTGGGGAGGGGCGGATAGCGACGAGCAGTACTTC. Translated, it gives CASSWGGADSDEQYF.

The gene calls are TRBV20-1 and TRBJ2-3; D not certain. Germline assignment: CDR1 DFQATT and CDR2 SNEGSKA (reference sequence). Trimming shortened V by 3 bases and J by 5 bases, and 12 bases separated the two germline ends. This CDR3 spans 13 amino acids. The CDR3 protein is CSARLPGRDTQYF. The CDR3 DNA is TGCAGTGCTAGGCTCCCCGGCAGAGATACGCAGTATTTT.

J is TRBJ2-1 and V is TRBV27; D unresolved. The V end was cut by 0 bases, the J end by 5 bases, with 14 bases between. Per the germline V gene, CDR1 is MNHEY and CDR2 is SMNVEV (reference sequence). The CDR3 sequence is 16 residues long. For the CDR3, the DNA is TGTGCCAGCAGTTTATCGTTGGCCGTACTGAACAATGAGCAGTTCTTC. Amino acids: CASSLSLAVLNNEQFF.

This sequence joins TRBV7-9 and TRBJ2-1; D is tentatively TRBD1 or TRBD2 (5 bases each). V was trimmed by 3 bases and J by 0 bases, leaving 12 bases between them. The CDR3 extends over 16 amino acids. Per the germline V gene, CDR1 is SEHNR and CDR2 is FQNEAQ (reference sequence). CDR3 region: CASSFDGDHSYNEQFF. CDR3 bases: TGTGCCAGCAGCTTTGACGGGGACCACTCCTACAATGAGCAGTTCTTC.

This clonotype was counted between two and nine times. For the CDR3, the DNA is TGTGCCAGCAGAAAGAACAGGGGGCGCACAGATACGCAGTATTTT. As protein: CASRKNRGRTDTQYF. This chain joins TRBV11-2 and TRBJ2-3; TRBD1 agrees at 9 bases. Germline V gives CDR1 SGHAT, CDR2 FQNNGV. CDR3 length: 15 amino acids. After removal of 6 bases from V and 1 base from J, the junction contained 5 bases not matched to a gene. Combining the CDR3 with reference TRBV11-2 and TRBJ2-3 gives the whole variable domain EAGVAQSPRYKIIEKRQSVAFWCNPISGHATLYWYQQILGQGPKLLIQFQNNGVVDDSQLPKDRFSAERLKGVDSTLKIQPAKLEDSAVYLCASRKNRGRTDTQYFGPGTRLTVL.

The chain combines TRBV6-1 with TRBJ1-1; D unresolved. V was shortened by 2 bases and J by 3 bases, with 10 bases between the two germline ends. Germline CDR1 reads MNHNS; CDR2 reads SASEGT. The CDR3 sequence is 14 residues long. The CDR3 DNA sequence: TGTGCCAGCAGTGAACAGGAATCCTACACTGAAGCTTTCTTT. Amino acids: CASSEQESYTEAFF.

This sequence joins TRBV4-2 and TRBJ2-3; possibly TRBD2 for D (6 bases). CDR3 length equals 16 residues. The germline gives CDR1 LGHNA, CDR2 YNFKEQ. V lost 4 bases and J 1 base, leaving 15 bases between the germline ends. The CDR3 DNA reads as TGTGCCAGCAGCCGCGGATATGAGCGGGGCACAGATACGCAGTATTTT. Its translation is CASSRGYERGTDTQYF.

This rearrangement joins TRBV4-3 to TRBJ2-3, with 7 nucleotides matching TRBD2. The V gene's germline CDR1 is LGHNA and CDR2 YSLEER. The CDR3 has 16 amino acids. V dropped 2 bases and J dropped 0; count of bases not matched to a gene: 5. CDR3: CASSQFSGGSTDTQYF. CDR3 coding DNA: TGCGCCAGCAGCCAATTCTCGGGGGGAAGCACAGATACGCAGTATTTT.

Only a few counts were recorded for this clonotype. In DNA form, the CDR3 reads TGTGCCACCAGTGAGGGAAGGGGTAGCTCCTACAATGAGCAGTTCTTC. This encodes CATSEGRGSSYNEQFF. This chain joins TRBV24-1 and TRBJ2-1, with D maybe TRBD1 (5 bases). Germline V gene data show CDR1 as KGHDR and CDR2 as SFDVKD. Between the trimmed V and J ends, which lost 4 bases and 0 bases, there was a span of 12 bases. This CDR3 has 16 residues.

The genes are TRBV6-2 or TRBV6-3 and TRBJ2-2, with a tentative D call TRBD2 (6 bases). The V and J ends lost 0 bases and 7 bases respectively, with 18 bases between them. This CDR3 is built from 17 residues. Per the germline V gene, CDR1 is MNHEY and CDR2 is SVGEGT. CDR3 sequence: CASSYSDLLAANGELFF. The CDR3 bases are TGTGCCAGCAGTTACTCGGATTTATTAGCGGCGAACGGGGAGCTGTTTTTT.

The chain employs TRBV6-1 and TRBJ2-7; TRBD1 matches at 7 bases. Germline lookup yields CDR1 MNHNS and CDR2 SASEGT. After removal of 11 bases from V and 11 bases from J, the junction contained 15 bases not matched to a gene. The CDR3 covers 12 residues. The CDR3 is CAGGQPQGTKYF. The CDR3 DNA follows: TGTGCCGGGGGACAGCCCCAAGGGACCAAGTACTTC.

The CDR3 nucleotides are TGTGCCAGCAGTTCAATCCCCGGGGGAAGCCTGGACCCAAGCTCCTACGAGCAGTACTTC. It codes for CASSSIPGGSLDPSSYEQYF. J is TRBJ2-7 and V is TRBV6-5, with D maybe TRBD2 (6 bases). Germline CDR1 reads MNHEY; CDR2 reads SVGAGI. The V end lost 4 bases, the J end lost 0 bases, and 28 bases lay between the germline ends. The CDR3 sequence is 20 residues long.

V is TRBV29-1 and J is TRBJ2-4; D might be TRBD1 or TRBD2, each matching 7 bases. The J call is in doubt because the DNA end fits TRBJ2-7 better. From germline, CDR1 is SQVTM and CDR2 ANQGSEA. The CDR3 is 14 residues long. This CDR3 is CSVVRGEGTYEQYF. For the CDR3, the DNA is TGCAGCGTTGTCAGGGGGGAGGGTACCTACGAGCAGTACTTC.

J is TRBJ2-1 and V is TRBV7-9; possible D gene TRBD2, 5 bases. The CDR3 loop spans 13 amino acids. V lost 11 bases to trimming and J lost 0 bases, with 11 bases between them. Looked up from germline, CDR1 is SEHNR and CDR2 is FQNEAQ (reference sequence). The CDR3 loop is CAGLPYSYNEQFF. The CDR3 coding sequence is TGTGCCGGACTTCCCTACTCCTACAATGAGCAGTTCTTC. The full variable domain, rest sourced from reference TRBV7-9 and TRBJ2-1, is DTGVSQNPRHKITKRGQNVTFRCDPISEHNRLYWYRQTLGQGPEFLTYFQNEAQLEKSRLLSDRFSAERPKGSFSTLEIQRTEQGDSAMYLCAGLPYSYNEQFFGPGTRLTVL.

The genes are TRBV5-1 and TRBJ2-1; TRBD2 matches at 7 bases. V dropped 2 bases and J dropped 6; count of bases not matched to a gene: 8. The CDR3 runs to 15 residues. Germline V lookup: CDR1 SGHRS, CDR2 YFSETQ. The CDR3, as DNA: TGCGCCAGCAGCTTACCGGGGGGAGACGCCAATGAGCAGTTCTTC. Protein: CASSLPGGDANEQFF.

The J gene is TRBJ2-1, the V gene TRBV11-2, with TRBD2 matching over 8 bases. There are 17 residues in the CDR3. V lost 5 bases, J lost 9 bases, and 18 bases stayed unmatched. Looked up from germline, CDR1 is SGHAT and CDR2 is FQNNGV. CDR3 DNA sequence: TGTGCCAGCAGCGGACGACTAGCGACCATCCTCTCCAGTGAGCAGTTCTTC. It specifies CASSGRLATILSSEQFF.

A note on this clonotype: The junction differs from germline at one of its ends, possibly a read error. This chain connects TRBV5-1 to TRBJ1-2, with 10 bases lining up with TRBD1. Germline V gene sequence: CDR1 SGHRS, CDR2 YFSETQ. The CDR3 length is 16 residues. CDR3 in DNA: TGCGCCAGCAGCTCAACTGGGACAGGGGATAACTATGACTACACCTTC. Its translation: CASSSTGTGDNYDYTF. Full variable domain (missing parts from reference TRBV5-1 and TRBJ1-2): KAGVTQTPRYLIKTRGQQVTLSCSPISGHRSVSWYQQTPGQGLQFLFEYFSETQRNKGNFPGRFSGRQFSNSRSEMNVSTLELGDSALYLCASSSTGTGDNYDYTFGSGTRLTVV.

With respect to this clonotype: An end of the junction differs from the germline gene, which may be a read error. This rearrangement joins TRBV4-1 to TRBJ1-1, with 7 nucleotides matching TRBD1. This CDR3 region has 15 residues. Per the germline V gene, CDR1 is MGHRA and CDR2 is YSYEKL. The CDR3: CASSQADRDKTEAFF. Written as DNA, the CDR3 is TGCGCCAGCAGTCAAGCAGACAGGGACAAGACTGAAGCTTTCTTT.

Note on this clonotype: One junction end disagrees with the germline gene, perhaps due to a read error. The chain has TRBV27 and TRBJ2-5, with 7 bases lining up with TRBD1. This CDR3 contains 14 residues. CDR1 is MNHEY, CDR2 SMNVEV, per germline (reference sequence). The CDR3 sequence: CASGLRGGGETQYF. In DNA form, the CDR3 reads TGTGCCAGCGGTTTAAGAGGGGGCGGGGAGACCCAGTACTTC.

V is TRBV6-2 or TRBV6-3 and J is TRBJ2-5, with 7 bases matching TRBD1. With V trimmed by 10 bases and J by 11 bases, 16 bases remained unmatched. There are 13 residues in the CDR3. Germline V gene lookup returns CDR1 MNHEY and CDR2 SVGEGT. The CDR3 protein is CATRDSLYNEQYF. CDR3 sequence (DNA): TGTGCCACCCGGGACAGCTTATACAATGAGCAGTACTTC.

This clonotype has only one observation. This chain joins TRBV20-1 and TRBJ1-5; TRBD1 might be the D (5 bases). Trimming removed 6 bases from V and 5 bases from J, with 20 bases in between. The CDR3 loop spans 15 amino acids. CDR1 and CDR2 (germline): DFQATT, SNEGSKA (reference sequence). CDR3 nucleotide sequence: TGCAGTGCGCTAGATGGGGGAGGGCCGGATCAGCCCCAGCATTTT. Amino acids: CSALDGGGPDQPQHF.

In nucleotides, the CDR3 is TGTGCCAGCAGCTTCTCCGGGACCGGGCCCTCTGGAAACACCATATATTTT. It is translated as CASSFSGTGPSGNTIYF. The chain is built from TRBV11-2 and TRBJ1-3, with D maybe TRBD1 (5 bases). The CDR3 runs to 17 residues. Between the trimmed V and J ends, which lost 3 bases and 0 bases, there was a span of 15 bases. Germline V CDR1 and CDR2: SGHAT, FQNNGV. The entire variable domain, with the rest obtained from reference TRBV11-2 and TRBJ1-3, is as follows: EAGVAQSPRYKIIEKRQSVAFWCNPISGHATLYWYQQILGQGPKLLIQFQNNGVVDDSQLPKDRFSAERLKGVDSTLKIQPAKLEDSAVYLCASSFSGTGPSGNTIYFGEGSWLTVV.